This T cell receptor (beta chain) stems from a study of graft-versus-host responses after intestinal transplantation. Study summary: Recipients received multivisceral, liver-intestinal, or isolated intestinal transplants. All recipients got anti-thymocyte globulin induction, then tacrolimus and steroids for 2 to 3 years.

Study findings and constraints: Peak GvH clone levels in circulation were associated with early post-transplant HvG declines.

Measured with immunoSEQ multiplex PCR; TCRdb has only the in-frame clones, and not every one. The sample includes roughly 29,000 clones, 85% to 95% of them seen just once. Concerning this clone: No antigen is known for it.

The CDR3 spans 16 residues. Trimming stripped 5 bases from V and 10 bases from J, with 24 bases between. Germline assignment: CDR1 MDHEN and CDR2 SYDVKM. Sample: PBMCs, taken approximately 69 days after intestinal transplant. The source of this sequence is a human patient who received an intestinal transplant, so some T cells may come from the graft donor. This chain uses TRBV28 with TRBJ2-1; possibly TRBD2 for D (5 bases). CDR3 nucleotide sequence: TGTGCCAGCAGTCTCGTCTCCATACTAGGCTCGGGCGAGCAGTTCTTC. Translating it yields CASSLVSILGSGEQFF. The entire variable domain, with the rest obtained from reference TRBV28 and TRBJ2-1, is as follows: DVKVTQSSRYLVKRTGEKVFLECVQDMDHENMFWYRQDPGLGLRLIYFSYDVKMKEKGDIPEGYSVSREKKERFSLILESASTNQTSMYLCASSLVSILGSGEQFFGPGTRLTVL.